This note documents a single TCR beta chain sequence. No antigen is known for it. Germline CDR1 is SQVTM and CDR2 is ANQGSEA. V gave up 6 bases and J gave up 2 bases; unmatched junction bases: 9. This CDR3 contains 15 residues. The record originates from a study of cytomegalovirus exposure and HLA in healthy donors. Background on the study: Around 78 million unique TCRs, all from HLA-typed donors, were included in an early release of the data. Findings and limits, study-wide: Rarity marked most TCR sequences, yet some public TCRs occurred in many donors. Later on, a genetic analysis was performed. It linked a missense variant in DCLRE1C with V- and J-gene trimming of TCR beta.

60 Vbeta and 13 Jbeta primers were used in PCR. Data came from immunoSEQ multiplex PCR; TCRdb stores just in-frame clones and leaves some out. The repertoire holds under 200,000 clones, 80% seen once, with 4.5% in the top ten. The V and J genes are TRBV29-1 and TRBJ2-2; 7 bases match TRBD1. The source of this sequence is a woman in her 50s in good health and CMV-seropositive. Specimen: PBMCs. For the CDR3, the DNA is TGCAGCGTAGGTGCAGGGGGATATAACACCGGGGAGCTGTTTTTT. Its translation is CSVGAGGYNTGELFF.